The rows below give T cell receptor beta chains drawn from one sample of a study of shared clonotypes between healthy human individuals. Using immunoSEQ multiplex PCR, the repertoire was profiled, and TCRdb retains in-frame clones only, with some absent. The repertoire holds under 1,900,000 clones, with approximately 98.5% as singletons. What was sequenced was naive CD4+ T cells sorted from blood. The receptor set was obtained from a young man in good health. Both conserved end residues are trimmed from each CDR3. Fields, in order: J gene, V gene, CDR3 protein.

J: TRBJ2-5; V: TRBV14; CDR3: ASSQGQVETQY
J: TRBJ2-1; V: TRBV5-4; CDR3: ASSLEGAASSYNEQF
J: TRBJ1-1; V: TRBV5-1; CDR3: ASSLGHLNTEAF
J: TRBJ1-5; V: TRBV7-8; CDR3: ASSFGPRGANQPQH
J: TRBJ2-1; V: TRBV5-1; CDR3: ASSLGLAGDVDEQF
J: TRBJ1-3; V: TRBV29-1; CDR3: SANPDSGNTIY
J: TRBJ1-4; V: TRBV5-1; CDR3: ASSLGQGNEKLF
J: TRBJ1-5; V: TRBV10-3; CDR3: AIKDRGDQPQH
J: TRBJ2-3; V: TRBV11-2; CDR3: ASSFDRAKTDTQY
J: TRBJ2-2; V: TRBV19; CDR3: ASSIGRTATGELF